This TCR beta chain was recorded in a study of cytomegalovirus exposure and HLA in healthy donors (dated 2017 in TCRdb). About the investigation overall: According to an earlier analysis of a few hundred of the donors, some 170 million T cells yielded 90 million to 140 million unique TCR beta sequences and approximately 300 Gb of sequence data. Approximately 310 gigabases of sequencing data and around 80 million unique TCR sequences made up an early release that covered approximately 650 HLA-typed donors. Of the 398 genotyped donors, over 70% fell in the genetic ancestry cluster associated with self-reported Caucasian donors. The aim of the study was to test whether cataloging public T cell receptors could identify signatures of past pathogen exposure. The study used immunosequencing to profile the T cell repertoires of more than 650 subjects and linked those repertoires to cytomegalovirus serostatus. In addition to the first cohort of 650 to 800 subjects, a separate validation cohort of 120 different subjects was used. To predict cytomegalovirus infection status, the study brought together high-throughput TCR immunosequencing, statistical association of individual TCRs with disease status, and machine learning. To study patterns of TCR occurrence, a later analysis re-analyzed previously published TCR beta repertoires from more than 550 donors and added high-resolution HLA genotyping. The later analysis used no new phenotypic data to find candidate immune exposures, relying instead on TCR beta sequences and their occurrence across donors. An earlier analysis of approximately 640 of the donors applied high-throughput TCR beta sequencing to assess whether each TCR beta V gene segment acted as functional or pseudogenic. Alongside the repertoire data, information on donor age, sex, ethnicity and CMV serostatus was compiled. In a later genetic analysis, genome-wide SNP genotypes for about 55% of the roughly 670 donors were used, and that subset was treated as a discovery cohort. All discovery cohort repertoires had been generated using a single sequencing platform. HLA typing covered class I and class II loci at four-digit resolution. Typing coverage differed by locus: A, B, C, DRB1 and DQB1 were typed in roughly 620-640 donors, DQA1 in 522, DPA1 in approximately 610, and DPB1 in 450 to 480. Four to six DR-DQ haplotypes were handled as single units for association and clustering, since linkage in the cohort was strong. Across roughly 420 genotyped donors of the cohort, an average of roughly 250,000 unique TCR beta nucleotide sequences per donor were sequenced, and 15% to 20% of those sequences were non-productive.

Preparation of the library involved the immunoSEQ multiplex PCR assay. For the multiplex PCR, a mixture combining 60 forward primers for TCR Vbeta segments and 13 reverse primers for TCR Jbeta segments was used. The CDR3 region of rearranged TCR beta genes was amplified from genomic DNA by a multiplex PCR assay. Amplified TCR beta libraries were sequenced as 87-base-pair reads on the Illumina HiSeq System. The authors' pipeline ran thus. A later analysis counted about 80 million unique TCR beta chains across the 666 repertoires, and roughly 9.9 million of these chains were shared by at least two donors. A nearest-neighbor algorithm error-corrected the raw reads and collapsed the reads into unique sequences, merging closely related sequences to remove PCR and sequencing errors. To assign V, D and J gene segments, CDR3 sequences were aligned to IMGT reference sequences. For a sequence to be retained, a match of at least six nucleotides was required to both a V gene segment and a J gene segment. Rearrangements were called productive when the CDR3 lacked stop codons and stayed in frame with V and J; all others were non-productive. CDR3 was defined according to IMGT convention as the region running from the second conserved V-encoded cysteine to the conserved J-encoded phenylalanine. In an earlier analysis of 500 to 650 of the donors, sequences lacking an unambiguous match to a single V gene segment were excluded. In an earlier analysis of several hundred of the donors, V segments were called functional above 56.7% productive rearrangements and were called segregating when the between-donor standard deviation exceeded 5%. A statistical classification framework was built for diagnosing cytomegalovirus status from the catalog of TCR beta chain sequences. V and J gene assignment, in a later analysis, came from comparing TCR nucleotide sequences with IMGT/GENE-DB human TR gene sequences. In a later analysis, CDR3 sequences and most-parsimonious VDJ recombination scenarios were assigned using the TCRdist pipeline. In a later analysis, each TCR beta chain was defined by its CDR3 amino acid sequence together with its V-gene family, and reads lacking a unique V-gene family were excluded. A later analysis removed 550 to 700 highly shared, low-generation-probability nucleotide sequences to deal with suspected cross-contamination and a sequencing artifact. In a later analysis, a clonal expansion index for each public chain was calculated from normalized within-repertoire ranks of inferred template counts. Generation probabilities in a later analysis came from a VDJ recombination model fitted to out-of-frame rearrangements, and those results were checked against IGoR. Hypergeometric tests were used in a later analysis to score TCR-TCR, TCR-HLA and TCR-CMV co-occurrence, with a repertoire-size bias correction applied to the TCR pairs. In a later analysis, false discovery rates were estimated by permuting HLA or CMV assignments 20 times. In a later analysis, co-occurring TCRs were grouped using DBSCAN, and TCRdist sequence similarity was added for clustering within HLA-allele-positive subsets. Repertoires with fewer than 30,000 or more than 120,000 public chains, plus five repertoires with anomalous nucleotide sharing, were excluded from co-occurrence clustering. The source is immuneACCESS, and TCRdb retained only in-frame sequences with V and J called. Part of the clones is not carried over; for the studies checked, unresolved V genes explain less than half of this, and the remainder is unexplained. V, J and clone size were drawn from that table, and D and trimming were deduced from the DNA. The sample table holds nearly 95,000 clones, of which 7.6% were seen once. The ten largest clones capture about 2.3% of the sample.

The V end loses 3 bases and the J end loses 6 bases, and a stretch of 15 bases separates them. The CDR1 and CDR2 encoded by the germline V gene are ENHRY and SYGVKD. From its cysteine to its phenylalanine, the CDR3 spans 15 amino acids. Here the CDR3 DNA is all that survives: 45 bases in frame from base 1. The paper's findings and limits, for the study overall: Cytomegalovirus status was reported to be diagnosed by the classifier with high specificity and sensitivity in both the original and validation cohorts. Correlated functional status among segregating V segments might reflect linkage disequilibrium, but an unknown experimental factor could not be ruled out. Some IMGT-functional V segments, including TRBV6-2 and TRBV6-3, could not be distinguished by the 87-base-pair reads and were therefore excluded. Compared with the roughly 700-donor mean, donors in an Asian-associated ancestry cluster had fewer N-insertions in productive TCRs, according to a later genetic analysis. The sequencing pipeline was judged likely to have produced a cluster of highly shared sequence variants as a technical artifact. Specific HLA alleles were associated with roughly 16,000 TCR beta sequences at a false discovery rate of 0.05 in a later analysis. A later analysis found that TCR association rates varied across HLA loci, with DRB1 alleles showing the most associated TCRs and HLA-C alleles the fewest. Strong co-occurrence of HLA alleles, especially DR and DQ, made assigning TCR associations to individual alleles difficult. According to a later analysis, parvovirus B19, influenza, CMV and Epstein-Barr virus appeared linked to several top co-occurrence clusters. Because HLA typing was missing for some donors at each locus, association tests included only the typed subset. According to the authors, the approach could potentially be generalized to other disease states and immunological phenotypes. A further reported finding was that TCR beta sequences accurately predicted the HLA-A and HLA-B alleles for most subjects in the first cohort. In a later genetic analysis, a missense DCLRE1C variant was associated with V-gene and J-gene trimming of TCR beta chains, and the association was replicated in an independent cohort. Most CMV-associated TCR beta chains appeared to be HLA-restricted in a later analysis, and the HLA associations seemed to be driven largely by CMV exposure. A few of the identified cytomegalovirus-associated TCR beta chains were confirmed in vitro to be specific for cytomegalovirus antigens. In a later analysis, HLA-associated TCR beta chains showed more clonal expansion and lower generation probabilities than non-associated chains that were equally common. Roughly uniform sequencing depth across donors was assumed in presence/absence analyses, although this assumption may not hold. Across donors, most TCR sequences were observed very rarely, whereas some public TCRs were present in many individuals. In an earlier analysis of 450 to 750 of the donors, most TCR beta V segments appeared in productive rearrangements about 87% or about 30% of the time, broadly matching IMGT annotations. The only immune exposure information available for the cohort was CMV serostatus. Seventeen rarely observed V segments, including chromosome 9 orphons, were excluded from the earlier analysis of a few hundred of the donors because counts were too low. This cohort had only TCR beta chains sequenced, and the lack of alpha or paired-chain data limited which features could be detected. The study listed 164 TCR beta chains as associated with cytomegalovirus.

Regarding this clone: Its specific antigen is unknown. Per-nucleotide qualities are absent, and no much larger clonotype sits a single base away.

The cohort consisted of hundreds of healthy bone marrow donors. At the time of sampling, all cohort members were nominally healthy, though unrecorded immune exposures were likely present. The donor tested CMV seronegative and was one of the 352 seronegative cohort members. Every donor gave a peripheral blood sample, and the peripheral blood mononuclear cells from that sample were used for TCR beta sequencing. Genomic DNA was extracted from the blood cell samples with the Qiagen DNeasy Blood Extraction Kit. In this chain, TRBV10-3 is recombined with TRBJ2-1; a tentative D call is TRBD2 (6 bases match). The sequencing sample was made of PBMCs. The origin of this receptor is a man aged 45-60 years in good health and CMV-seronegative. The sequenced DNA: TGTGCCATCAGTGAACGGGGGAGCGGAGGCAATGAGCAGTTCTTC. Its protein reads: CAISERGSGGNEQFF.